This T cell receptor (beta chain) originates from a study of somatic mutations in cytotoxic T cells in rheumatoid arthritis. Whole-study results and caveats: Clonality measured in CD8+ T cells did not differ significantly between rheumatoid arthritis patients and age-matched healthy controls.

Note on this clone: Its specificity is not known.

Profiling relied on immunoSEQ multiplex PCR, and the TCRdb table lists in-frame clones only, not all of them. The sample carries roughly 3,900 clones, 85% to 95% recorded once. V dropped 3 bases and J dropped 6 bases, with 16 bases sitting between them. The CDR3 has 15 residues. Germline V gives CDR1 SGHRS, CDR2 YFSETQ. The chain uses TRBV5-1 and TRBJ2-1; tentatively, D is TRBD1 (6 bases). This TCR was sampled from a woman aged 55-70 years with rheumatoid arthritis. The sequenced material came from CD8+ T cells sorted from blood. CDR3 residues: CASSWAGAMSNEQFF. CDR3 in DNA: TGCGCCAGCAGCTGGGCAGGGGCCATGAGCAATGAGCAGTTCTTC.